This TCR beta chain was documented in a study of blood T cell repertoires in COVID-19. Study information: Sites in the United States, Italy and Spain provided acute and convalescent COVID-19 samples. In each case, the material was cDNA or gDNA derived from T cells, B-cell-depleted T cells, or PBMCs.

V shed 7 bases and J shed 0 bases, with 7 bases lying between them. Germline CDR1 SNHLY, CDR2 FYNNEI. CDR3 length: 13 residues. Libraries were prepared by immunoSEQ multiplex PCR; TCRdb keeps only in-frame clonotypes and omits some of them. The sample comprises roughly 70,000 clones, around 70% of which are singletons, and around 21% rests with the top ten. Sample: peripheral blood. The clonotype comes from a man between 65 and 79 years old with acute or convalescent COVID-19. The genes are TRBV2 and TRBJ1-5, with D possibly being TRBD1 (5 bases). This chain's CDR3 is CASKTDSNQPQHF. The CDR3 DNA is TGTGCCAGCAAGACAGATAGCAATCAGCCCCAGCATTTT.